This TCR beta chain was sequenced during a study of T-cell reconstitution after alpha-beta-depleted transplantation in children. Germline loops: CDR1 LNHNV, CDR2 YYDKDF (reference sequence). The CDR3 covers 15 residues. Trimming cost V 8 bases and J 0 bases, with 14 bases left between them. Construction of the TCRbeta library involved unique molecular identifiers. TCRdb redid the calling of the PCR reads with MiXCR, one entry per CDR3 protein. The profile covers around 500,000 distinct CDR3 sequences, with under 15% appearing a single time and 4.5% to 6% taken by the ten largest. The clonotype originates from a human donor who donated a stem cell graft to a child with combined immunodeficiency. This chain joins TRBV15 and TRBJ2-1; possibly TRBD2 for D (6 bases). The source material was PBMCs from the stem cell graft donor, sampled from the stem cell graft. CDR3 loop: CATGLAKSSYNEQFF. The CDR3 DNA reads TGTGCCACCGGGCTAGCGAAAAGCTCCTACAATGAGCAGTTCTTC.